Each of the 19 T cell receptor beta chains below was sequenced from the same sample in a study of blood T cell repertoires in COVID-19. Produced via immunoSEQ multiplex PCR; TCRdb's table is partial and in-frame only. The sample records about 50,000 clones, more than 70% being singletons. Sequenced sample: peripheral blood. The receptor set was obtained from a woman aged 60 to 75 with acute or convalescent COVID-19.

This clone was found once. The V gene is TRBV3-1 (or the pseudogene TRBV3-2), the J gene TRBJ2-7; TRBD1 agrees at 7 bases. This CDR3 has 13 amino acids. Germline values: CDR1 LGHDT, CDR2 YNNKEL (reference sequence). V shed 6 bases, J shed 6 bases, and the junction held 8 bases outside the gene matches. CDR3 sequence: CASRHNRGSEQYF. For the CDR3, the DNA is TGTGCCAGCAGGCATAACAGGGGTTCCGAGCAGTACTTC.

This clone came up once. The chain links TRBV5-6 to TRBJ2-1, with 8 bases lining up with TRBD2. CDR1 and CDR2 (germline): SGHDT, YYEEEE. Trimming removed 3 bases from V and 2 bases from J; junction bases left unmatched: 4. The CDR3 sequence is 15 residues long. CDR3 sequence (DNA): TGTGCCAGCAGCTCCGGGGGGGCAGCCTACAATGAGCAGTTCTTC. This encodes CASSSGGAAYNEQFF.

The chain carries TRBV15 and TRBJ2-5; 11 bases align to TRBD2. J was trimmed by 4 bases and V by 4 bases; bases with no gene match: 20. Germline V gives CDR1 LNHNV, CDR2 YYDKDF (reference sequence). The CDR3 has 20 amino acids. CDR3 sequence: CATSTSIAGGPLRYRETQYF. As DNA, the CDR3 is TGTGCCACCAGCACCTCGATAGCGGGGGGGCCCTTAAGATATCGAGAGACCCAGTACTTC.

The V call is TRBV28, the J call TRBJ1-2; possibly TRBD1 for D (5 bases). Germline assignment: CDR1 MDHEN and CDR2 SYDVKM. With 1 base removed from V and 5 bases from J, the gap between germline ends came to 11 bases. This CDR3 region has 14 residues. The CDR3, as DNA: TGTGCCAGCAGTTTATTTGGCAGGGATTATGGCTACACCTTC. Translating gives CASSLFGRDYGYTF.

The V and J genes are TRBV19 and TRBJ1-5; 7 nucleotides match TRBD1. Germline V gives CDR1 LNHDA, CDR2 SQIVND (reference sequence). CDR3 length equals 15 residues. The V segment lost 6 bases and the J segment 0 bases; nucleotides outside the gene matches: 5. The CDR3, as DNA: TGTGCCAGTAGGACGGGACAGCCTAGCAATCAGCCCCAGCATTTT. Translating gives CASRTGQPSNQPQHF.

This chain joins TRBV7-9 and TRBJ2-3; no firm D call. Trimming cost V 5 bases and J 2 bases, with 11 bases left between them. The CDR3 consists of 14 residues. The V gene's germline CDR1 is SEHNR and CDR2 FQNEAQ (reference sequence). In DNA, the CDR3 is TGTGCCAGCAGCGCAGTCCAGTACACAGATACGCAGTATTTT. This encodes CASSAVQYTDTQYF.

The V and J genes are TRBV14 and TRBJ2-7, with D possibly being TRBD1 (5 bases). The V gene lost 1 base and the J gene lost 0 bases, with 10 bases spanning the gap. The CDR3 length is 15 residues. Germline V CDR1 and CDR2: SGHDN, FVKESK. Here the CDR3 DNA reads TGTGCCAGCAGCCAAGGCAGGACAACCTCCTACGAGCAGTACTTC. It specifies CASSQGRTTSYEQYF. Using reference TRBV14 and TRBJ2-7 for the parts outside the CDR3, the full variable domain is EAGVTQFPSHSVIEKGQTVTLRCDPISGHDNLYWYRRVMGKEIKFLLHFVKESKQDESGMPNNRFLAERTGGTYSTLKVQPAELEDSGVYFCASSQGRTTSYEQYFGPGTRLTVT.

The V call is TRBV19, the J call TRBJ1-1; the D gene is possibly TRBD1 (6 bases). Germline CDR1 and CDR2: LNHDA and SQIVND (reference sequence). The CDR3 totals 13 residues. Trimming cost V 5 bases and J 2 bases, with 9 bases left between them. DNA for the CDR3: TGTGCCAGTAGTGAACAGGGTAACACTGAAGCTTTCTTT. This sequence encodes CASSEQGNTEAFF.

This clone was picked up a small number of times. CDR3 sequence: CASSLMATAYGYTF. The DNA of the CDR3 is TGTGCCAGCAGCTTAATGGCTACAGCCTATGGCTACACCTTC. This chain joins TRBV11-2 and TRBJ1-2; no reliable D call. The CDR3 covers 14 residues. V was cut by 2 bases and J by 4 bases, with 11 bases left in between. Germline lookup yields CDR1 SGHAT and CDR2 FQNNGV.

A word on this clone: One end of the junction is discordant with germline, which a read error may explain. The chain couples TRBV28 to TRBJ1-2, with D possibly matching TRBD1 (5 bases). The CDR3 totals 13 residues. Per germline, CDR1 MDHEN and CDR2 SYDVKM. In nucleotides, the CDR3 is TGTGCCAGCAGTTTGAATGTCGGGGGGGTGGTCGCCTTC. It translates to CASSLNVGGVVAF.

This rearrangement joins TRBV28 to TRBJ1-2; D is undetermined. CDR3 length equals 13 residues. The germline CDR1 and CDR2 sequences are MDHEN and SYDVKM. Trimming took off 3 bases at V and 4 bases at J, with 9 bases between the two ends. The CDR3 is CASSLSTAYGYTF. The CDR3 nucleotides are TGTGCCAGCAGTTTGAGTACTGCCTATGGCTACACCTTC.

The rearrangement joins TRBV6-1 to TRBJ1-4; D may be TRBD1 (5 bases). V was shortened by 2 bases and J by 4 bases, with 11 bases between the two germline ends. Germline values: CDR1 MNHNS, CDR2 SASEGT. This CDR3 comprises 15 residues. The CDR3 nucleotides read TGTGCCAGCAGTGAAATCACAGGTCTTAATGAAAAACTGTTTTTT. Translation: CASSEITGLNEKLFF.

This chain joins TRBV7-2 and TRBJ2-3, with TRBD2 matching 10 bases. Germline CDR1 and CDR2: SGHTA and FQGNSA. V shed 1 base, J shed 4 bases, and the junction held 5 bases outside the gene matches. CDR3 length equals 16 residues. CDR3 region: CASSLDLAGAPDTQYF. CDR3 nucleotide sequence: TGTGCCAGCAGCTTAGATCTAGCGGGGGCCCCAGATACGCAGTATTTT.

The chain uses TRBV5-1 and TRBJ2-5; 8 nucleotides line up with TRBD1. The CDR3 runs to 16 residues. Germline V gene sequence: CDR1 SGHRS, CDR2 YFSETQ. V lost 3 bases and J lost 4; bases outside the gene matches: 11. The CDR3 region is CASSSAAGGGGETQYF. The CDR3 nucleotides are TGCGCCAGCAGCTCGGCCGCAGGGGGCGGCGGAGAGACCCAGTACTTC.

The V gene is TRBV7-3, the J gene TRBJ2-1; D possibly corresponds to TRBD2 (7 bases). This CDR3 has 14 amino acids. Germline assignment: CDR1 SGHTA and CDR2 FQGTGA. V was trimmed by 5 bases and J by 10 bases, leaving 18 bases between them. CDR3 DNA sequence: TGTGCCAGCAGCGACGGGGGAGGGACACTGGAGCAGTTCTTC. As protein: CASSDGGGTLEQFF.

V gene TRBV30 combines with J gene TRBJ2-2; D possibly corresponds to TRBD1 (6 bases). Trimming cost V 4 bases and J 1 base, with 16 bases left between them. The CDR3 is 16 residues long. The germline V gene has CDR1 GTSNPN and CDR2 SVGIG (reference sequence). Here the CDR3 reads CAWIITRDKNTGELFF. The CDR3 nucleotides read TGTGCCTGGATAATAACCCGGGACAAGAACACCGGGGAGCTGTTTTTT.

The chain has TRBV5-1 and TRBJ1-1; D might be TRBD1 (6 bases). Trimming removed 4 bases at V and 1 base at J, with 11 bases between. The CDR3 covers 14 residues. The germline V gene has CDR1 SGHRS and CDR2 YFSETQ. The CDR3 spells CASSQGLGNTEAFF. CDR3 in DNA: TGCGCCAGCAGCCAGGGGCTGGGGAACACTGAAGCTTTCTTT.

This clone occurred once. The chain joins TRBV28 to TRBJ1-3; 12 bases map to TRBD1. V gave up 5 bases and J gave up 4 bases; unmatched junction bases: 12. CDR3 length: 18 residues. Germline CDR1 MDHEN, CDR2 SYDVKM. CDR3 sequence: CASSGRPGQGAAGNTIYF. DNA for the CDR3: TGTGCCAGCAGTGGAAGGCCGGGACAGGGGGCTGCGGGAAACACCATATATTTT.

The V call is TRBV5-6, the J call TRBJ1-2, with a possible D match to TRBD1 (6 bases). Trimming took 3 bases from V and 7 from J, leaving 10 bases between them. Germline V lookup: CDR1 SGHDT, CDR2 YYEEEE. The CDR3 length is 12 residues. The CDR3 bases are TGTGCCAGCAGCTACAGGGTCGGTGGCTACACCTTC. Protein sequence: CASSYRVGGYTF.